This TCR beta chain comes out of a study of CD8+CD57+ T cells in acquired aplastic anemia. The study's findings and limits: No significant difference in CD8+ Simpson's diversity was found between patients and controls.

As to this clonotype: What it binds is unknown. It may be a read error: a sequence one base away is much more abundant.

The length of the CDR3 is 11 residues. Germline CDR1 and CDR2: SGHTA and FQGTGA. Trimming took 5 bases from V and 6 from J, leaving 8 bases between them. TCR beta VDJ and CDR3 profiles were obtained from a genomic DNA template. MiXCR, applied by TCRdb to the reads, yields one record per CDR3 protein. This sample has some 170,000 distinct CDR3 sequences, with under 55% found just once. For sequencing, patients were chosen who had shown expansion of CD8+CD57+ cells by flow cytometry. The sequence was obtained from a human donor with aplastic anemia. Material: sorted CD4+, CD8+, or CD8+CD57+ T cells (not recorded which) from PBMCs. V gene TRBV7-3 combines with J gene TRBJ2-7; D not certain. The CDR3 region is CASSRTAEQYF. DNA of the CDR3: TGTGCCAGCAGCCGGACGGCCGAGCAGTACTTC. Full variable domain (outside the CDR3, taken from reference TRBV7-3 and TRBJ2-7): GAGVSQTPSNKVTEKGKYVELRCDPISGHTALYWYRQSLGQGPEFLIYFQGTGAADDSGLPNDRFFAVRPEGSVSTLKIQRTERGDSAVYLCASSRTAEQYFGPGTRLTVT.